These 11 T cell receptor beta chains were sequenced from one sample in a study of cytomegalovirus exposure and HLA in healthy donors. The PCR was carried out with 60 Vbeta primers and 13 Jbeta primers. Some clones are missing from TCRdb's copy, which holds only in-frame ones; the method was immunoSEQ multiplex PCR. The sample holds approximately 110,000 clones, about 78% seen once. Sequencing used PBMCs. These receptors were collected from a woman between 40 and 50 years old in good health and CMV-seropositive.

This clone occurred a few times. This sequence joins TRBV4-2 and TRBJ2-7; D is perhaps TRBD2 (6 bases). Per the germline V gene, CDR1 is LGHNA and CDR2 is YNFKEQ. The CDR3 sequence is 16 residues long. V was pared by 0 bases and J by 0 bases, with 12 bases between. Here the CDR3 reads CASSQEVGGPSYEQYF. For the CDR3, the DNA is TGTGCCAGCAGCCAAGAAGTGGGGGGACCCTCCTACGAGCAGTACTTC.

The chain is built from TRBV4-1 and TRBJ2-5; 13 bases match TRBD2. CDR3 size: 17 residues. The germline gives CDR1 MGHRA, CDR2 YSYEKL. J lost 2 bases, V lost 1 base, and 4 bases had no gene match. The CDR3 spells CASSQGLAGGPQETQYF. The CDR3, as DNA: TGCGCCAGCAGCCAAGGACTAGCGGGGGGTCCGCAAGAGACCCAGTACTTC.

The rearrangement links TRBV27 to TRBJ1-2, with 10 nucleotides matching TRBD1. V gave up 5 bases and J gave up 14 bases; unmatched junction bases: 8. The germline gives CDR1 MNHEY, CDR2 SMNVEV (reference sequence). The CDR3 runs to 12 residues. The CDR3 reads CASSHRDRGRTF. As DNA, the CDR3 is TGTGCCAGCAGTCATCGGGACAGGGGCCGTACCTTC.

Worth noting for this clone: A junction end diverges from the germline sequence, so it may reflect a read error. The V gene is TRBV4-3, the J gene TRBJ1-6; tentatively, D is TRBD1 (6 bases). Germline lookup yields CDR1 LGHNA and CDR2 YSLEER. CDR3 length: 15 amino acids. This CDR3 is CAGSQTGHGNSPLHF. CDR3 nucleotide sequence: TGCGCCGGCAGCCAGACGGGACACGGAAATTCACCCCTCCACTTT.

V and J are TRBV5-6 and TRBJ1-1; 7 nucleotides match TRBD1. The ends lost 4 bases at V and 1 base at J; junction bases unmatched: 4. CDR1 and CDR2 from the germline V gene are SGHDT and YYEEEE. This CDR3 spans 14 amino acids. The DNA for the CDR3 is TGTGCCAGCAGCCCGACAGGGTCGAACACTGAAGCTTTCTTT. Residues: CASSPTGSNTEAFF.

The V gene is TRBV5-4, the J gene TRBJ1-6, with D maybe TRBD1 (6 bases). There are 13 residues in the CDR3. V was trimmed by 10 bases and J by 6 bases, leaving 14 bases between them. CDR1 is SGHNT, CDR2 YYREEE, per germline (reference sequence). The CDR3 nucleotides read TGTGCCTCCCACAGGGAAGCTAATTCACCCCTCCACTTT. This sequence encodes CASHREANSPLHF.

The sample holds one count of this clone. The chain employs TRBV7-2 and TRBJ2-1; D is possibly TRBD1 (6 bases). The CDR3 covers 14 residues. CDR1 and CDR2 (germline): SGHTA, FQGNSA. Trimming shortened V by 3 bases and J by 6 bases, and 12 bases separated the two germline ends. DNA for the CDR3: TGTGCCAGCAGCTTGCGACAGGCGAGCAATGAGCAGTTCTTC. Protein: CASSLRQASNEQFF. Using reference TRBV7-2 and TRBJ2-1 for the parts outside the CDR3, the full variable domain is GAGVSQSPSNKVTEKGKDVELRCDPISGHTALYWYRQSLGQGLEFLIYFQGNSAPDKSGLPSDRFSAERTGGSVSTLTIQRTQQEDSAVYLCASSLRQASNEQFFGPGTRLTVL.

This rearrangement joins TRBV11-2 to TRBJ2-1, with D perhaps matching TRBD1 (5 bases). The CDR3 is 15 residues long. The germline V gene encodes CDR1 SGHAT and CDR2 FQNNGV. V lost 2 bases and J lost 5, with 13 bases in between. The CDR3 region is CASSLTRVNNNEQFF. DNA for the CDR3: TGTGCCAGCAGCTTAACCAGGGTAAATAACAATGAGCAGTTCTTC.

As for this clone: Other DNA sequences in this specimen translate into the identical CDR3. The chain joins TRBV6-5 to TRBJ2-7; 7 nucleotides agree with TRBD1. The V gene end was trimmed by 5 bases and the J gene end by 0 bases; junction bases not matched to a gene: 4. Germline-derived CDR1 and CDR2 are MNHEY and SVGAGI. This CDR3 comprises 14 residues. The CDR3 region is CASSTRDSSYEQYF. CDR3 in DNA: TGTGCCAGCAGTACCCGGGACAGCTCCTACGAGCAGTACTTC.

The chain links TRBV5-1 to TRBJ2-3, with D possibly being TRBD2 (6 bases). Per the germline V gene, CDR1 is SGHRS and CDR2 is YFSETQ. CDR3 length equals 14 residues. Between the trimmed V and J ends, which lost 0 bases and 7 bases, there was a span of 12 bases. CDR3: CASSLETGENTQYF. The CDR3 nucleotides read TGCGCCAGCAGCTTGGAGACGGGGGAAAATACGCAGTATTTT. Full variable domain (missing parts from reference TRBV5-1 and TRBJ2-3): KAGVTQTPRYLIKTRGQQVTLSCSPISGHRSVSWYQQTPGQGLQFLFEYFSETQRNKGNFPGRFSGRQFSNSRSEMNVSTLELGDSALYLCASSLETGENTQYFGPGTRLTVL.

The chain recombines TRBV7-9 with TRBJ1-2; 8 positions agree with TRBD1. V trimming: 5 bases; J trimming: 4 bases; junction bases outside the gene matches: 3. CDR3 size: 13 residues. Germline V gives CDR1 SEHNR, CDR2 FQNEAQ (reference sequence). The CDR3 DNA sequence: TGTGCCAGCAGCCCGACAGGGGCCTATGGCTACACCTTC. Encoded protein: CASSPTGAYGYTF.